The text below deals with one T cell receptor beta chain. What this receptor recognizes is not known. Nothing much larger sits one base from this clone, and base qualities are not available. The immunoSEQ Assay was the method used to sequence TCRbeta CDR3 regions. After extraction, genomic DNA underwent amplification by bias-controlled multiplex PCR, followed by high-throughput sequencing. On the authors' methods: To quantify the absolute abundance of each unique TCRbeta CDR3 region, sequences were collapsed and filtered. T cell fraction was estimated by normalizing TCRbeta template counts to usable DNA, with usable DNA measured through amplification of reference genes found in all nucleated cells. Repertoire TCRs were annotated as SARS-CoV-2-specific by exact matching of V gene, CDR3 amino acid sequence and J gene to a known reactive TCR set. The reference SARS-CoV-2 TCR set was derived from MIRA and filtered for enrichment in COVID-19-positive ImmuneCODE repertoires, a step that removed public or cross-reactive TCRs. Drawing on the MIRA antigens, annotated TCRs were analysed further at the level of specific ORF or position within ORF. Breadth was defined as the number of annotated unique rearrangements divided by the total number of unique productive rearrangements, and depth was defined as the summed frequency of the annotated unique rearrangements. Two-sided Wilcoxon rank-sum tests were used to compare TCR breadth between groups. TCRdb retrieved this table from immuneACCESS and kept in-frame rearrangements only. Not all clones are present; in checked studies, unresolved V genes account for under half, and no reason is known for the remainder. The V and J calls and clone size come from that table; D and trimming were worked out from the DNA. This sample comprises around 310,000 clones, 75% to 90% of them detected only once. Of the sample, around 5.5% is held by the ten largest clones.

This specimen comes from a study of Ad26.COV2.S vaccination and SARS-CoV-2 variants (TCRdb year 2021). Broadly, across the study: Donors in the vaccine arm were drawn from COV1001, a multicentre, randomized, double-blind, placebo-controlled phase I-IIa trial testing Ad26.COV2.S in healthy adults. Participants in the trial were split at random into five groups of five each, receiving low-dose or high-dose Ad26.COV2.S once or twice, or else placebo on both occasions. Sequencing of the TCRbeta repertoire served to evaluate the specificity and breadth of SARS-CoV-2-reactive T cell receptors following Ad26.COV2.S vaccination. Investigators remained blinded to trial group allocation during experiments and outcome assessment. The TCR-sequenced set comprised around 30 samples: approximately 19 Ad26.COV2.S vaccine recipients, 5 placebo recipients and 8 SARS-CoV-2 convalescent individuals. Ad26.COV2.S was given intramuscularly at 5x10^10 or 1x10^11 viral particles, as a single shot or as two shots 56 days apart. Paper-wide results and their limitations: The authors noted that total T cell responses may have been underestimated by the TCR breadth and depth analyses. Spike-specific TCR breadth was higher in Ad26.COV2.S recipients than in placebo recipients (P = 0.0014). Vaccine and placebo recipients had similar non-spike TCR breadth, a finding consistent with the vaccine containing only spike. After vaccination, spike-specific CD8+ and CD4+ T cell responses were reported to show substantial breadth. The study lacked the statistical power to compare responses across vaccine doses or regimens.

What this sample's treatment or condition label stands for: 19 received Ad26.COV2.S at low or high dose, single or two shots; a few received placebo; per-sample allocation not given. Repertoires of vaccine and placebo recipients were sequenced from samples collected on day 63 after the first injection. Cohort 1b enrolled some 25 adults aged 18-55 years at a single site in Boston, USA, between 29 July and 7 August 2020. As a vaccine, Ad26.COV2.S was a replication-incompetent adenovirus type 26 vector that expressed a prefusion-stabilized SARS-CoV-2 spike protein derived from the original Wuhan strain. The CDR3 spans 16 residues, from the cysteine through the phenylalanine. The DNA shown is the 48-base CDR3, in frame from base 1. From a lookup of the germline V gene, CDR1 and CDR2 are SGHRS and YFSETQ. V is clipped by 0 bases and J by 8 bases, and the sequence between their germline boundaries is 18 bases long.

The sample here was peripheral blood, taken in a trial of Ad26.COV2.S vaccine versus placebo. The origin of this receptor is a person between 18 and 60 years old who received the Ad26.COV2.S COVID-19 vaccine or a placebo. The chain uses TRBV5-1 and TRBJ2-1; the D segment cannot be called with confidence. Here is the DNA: TGCGCCAGCAGCTTGGTCGGACCTCCGATATACGATGAGCAGTTCTTC. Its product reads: CASSLVGPPIYDEQFF.